Each of the 26 T cell receptor beta chains below was sequenced from the same sample in a study of T cell responses to AZD1222 COVID-19 vaccine. TCRdb keeps only in-frame clones here, not all; method: immunoSEQ multiplex PCR. The table includes approximately 210,000 clones, roughly 94% detected once. Sample: peripheral blood, taken 28 days after the second dose of the MenACWY control vaccine. The receptors come from an adult who received the MenACWY meningococcal vaccine as a control.

CDR3 DNA: TGTGCCAGCAGCCCTAGTGGGACAGGGGGCGGGGGCTACACCTTC. This translates into CASSPSGTGGGGYTF. V is TRBV7-3 and J is TRBJ1-2; 12 positions agree with TRBD1. J lost 8 bases, V lost 5 bases, and 9 bases had no gene match. This CDR3 has 15 amino acids. Germline-derived CDR1 and CDR2 are SGHTA and FQGTGA.

The chain has TRBV5-4 and TRBJ2-7; 7 bases map to TRBD1. The germline CDR1 and CDR2 sequences are SGHNT and YYREEE (reference sequence). The CDR3 loop spans 13 amino acids. With 8 bases clipped from V and 3 bases from J, the junction kept 8 bases outside the gene matches. The CDR3 region has the DNA TGTGCCAGTCACACGACAGGGAGCTACGAGCAGTACTTC. Its protein is CASHTTGSYEQYF.

This rearrangement joins TRBV2 to TRBJ2-1; D is perhaps TRBD2 (5 bases). The CDR3 runs 14 residues. CDR1 is SNHLY and CDR2 is FYNNEI in the germline V gene. V lost 4 bases and J lost 4, with 11 bases in between. CDR3 in DNA: TGTGCCAGCAGTGGGACTGGCACGTACAATGAGCAGTTCTTC. This translates into CASSGTGTYNEQFF.

The rearrangement uses TRBV6-5 and TRBJ1-5; D remains unclear. Between the trimmed V and J ends, which lost 2 bases and 9 bases, there was a span of 11 bases. This CDR3 has 13 residues. From germline, CDR1 is MNHEY and CDR2 SVGAGI. CDR3 in amino acids: CASSYGVASPQHF. The DNA for the CDR3 is TGTGCCAGCAGTTACGGGGTGGCTTCGCCCCAGCATTTT.

CDR3 amino acids: CASRDPNTGELFF. In DNA form, the CDR3 reads TGCGCCAGCAGGGACCCGAACACCGGGGAGCTGTTTTTT. The V and J genes are TRBV5-1 and TRBJ2-2; D remains unclear. V lost 5 bases and J 0 bases, leaving 5 bases between the germline ends. Germline loops: CDR1 SGHRS, CDR2 YFSETQ. CDR3 length: 13 amino acids. Supplemented by reference TRBV5-1 and TRBJ2-2, the full variable domain reads KAGVTQTPRYLIKTRGQQVTLSCSPISGHRSVSWYQQTPGQGLQFLFEYFSETQRNKGNFPGRFSGRQFSNSRSEMNVSTLELGDSALYLCASRDPNTGELFFGEGSRLTVL.

The genes are TRBV6-5 and TRBJ1-4, with D perhaps TRBD1 (6 bases). The germline V gene encodes CDR1 MNHEY and CDR2 SVGAGI. V was cut by 5 bases and J by 3 bases, with 13 bases left in between. The CDR3 contains 15 residues. The CDR3 DNA reads as TGTGCCAGCAGTCATACAGGGTCATCTAATGAAAAACTGTTTTTT. Translating gives CASSHTGSSNEKLFF.

V usage is TRBV6-1 and J usage is TRBJ2-5; D is possibly TRBD1 (7 bases). The germline V and J ends were trimmed by 1 base and 2 bases, with 26 bases remaining between them. The CDR3 covers 20 residues. Germline V gene sequence: CDR1 MNHNS, CDR2 SASEGT. The CDR3 coding sequence is TGTGCCAGCAGTGAAGAAACCCGGCCGCGGGGCAGGGGGACTCAAGAGACCCAGTACTTC. Amino acid sequence: CASSEETRPRGRGTQETQYF.

The chain employs TRBV29-1 and TRBJ1-2, with D tentatively TRBD1 (5 bases). CDR3 length equals 13 residues. CDR1 is SQVTM and CDR2 is ANQGSEA in the germline V gene. The germline V and J ends were trimmed by 0 bases and 6 bases, with 11 bases remaining between them. Here the CDR3 reads CSVEDQWGDGYTF. The DNA for the CDR3 is TGCAGCGTTGAAGATCAATGGGGGGATGGCTACACCTTC.

The chain carries TRBV28 and TRBJ2-2; 8 bases agree with TRBD1. The CDR3 is 16 amino acids. Germline-derived CDR1 and CDR2 are MDHEN and SYDVKM. V was clipped by 2 bases and J by 5 bases; unmatched bases: 7. The CDR3 loop is CASSLQGAERTGELFF. CDR3 in DNA: TGTGCCAGCAGTTTACAGGGGGCCGAAAGAACCGGGGAGCTGTTTTTT.

The rearrangement uses TRBV30 and TRBJ2-1, with a weak D call TRBD2 (5 bases). Germline CDR1 GTSNPN, CDR2 SVGIG (reference sequence). This CDR3 is built from 14 residues. V was clipped by 3 bases and J by 9 bases, with 18 bases between them. Here the CDR3 reads CAWRGGSNYGEQFF. The DNA for the CDR3 is TGTGCCTGGAGGGGTGGGAGTAACTACGGTGAGCAGTTCTTC.

The V call is TRBV7-9, the J call TRBJ1-2, with 7 bases lining up with TRBD1. Germline values: CDR1 SEHNR, CDR2 FQNEAQ (reference sequence). The V and J ends lost 4 bases and 5 bases, in that order; junction bases with no gene match: 16. There are 17 residues in the CDR3. Here the CDR3 reads CASSSSDRRVGVYGYTF. The CDR3 nucleotides read TGTGCCAGCAGCTCCTCGGACAGGAGGGTCGGTGTTTATGGCTACACCTTC.

V usage is TRBV5-1 and J usage is TRBJ1-2, with TRBD1 matching over 12 bases. Germline values: CDR1 SGHRS, CDR2 YFSETQ. Trimming at V came to 5 bases and at J to 2 bases, leaving 7 bases not matched to a gene. The CDR3 sequence is 16 residues long. CDR3 nucleotides: TGCGCCAGCAGGCCGGGACAGGGGGCTTACAACTATGGCTACACCTTC. Translated, it gives CASRPGQGAYNYGYTF.

This CDR3 is CASRVQRLGTEAFF. The CDR3 bases are TGTGCCAGCAGGGTACAGAGGTTAGGCACTGAAGCTTTCTTT. The V and J genes are TRBV28 and TRBJ1-1; D uncertain. V was clipped by 6 bases and J by 4 bases, with 15 bases between them. CDR3 length equals 14 residues. Germline loops: CDR1 MDHEN, CDR2 SYDVKM.

This chain links TRBV13 with TRBJ2-7; D may be TRBD1 (5 bases). This CDR3 is 12 amino acids long. V was shortened by 6 bases and J by 3 bases, with 9 bases between the two germline ends. From germline, CDR1 is PRHDT and CDR2 FYEKMQ (reference sequence). The CDR3 reads CASSSDSYEQYF. The CDR3 bases are TGTGCCAGCAGTTCCGACAGCTACGAGCAGTACTTC.

The chain couples TRBV30 to TRBJ1-1, with D hard to call. CDR1 is GTSNPN and CDR2 is SVGIG in the germline V gene (reference sequence). CDR3 length equals 13 residues. V was clipped by 3 bases and J by 8 bases, with 16 bases between them. The CDR3, as DNA: TGTGCCTGGAGCGCCTTAACCCGAGGAGAAGCTTTCTTT. This translates into CAWSALTRGEAFF.

This CDR3 is CASSQHSGGGVYEQYF. In DNA form, the CDR3 reads TGTGCCAGCAGCCAGCACTCAGGCGGCGGCGTCTACGAGCAGTACTTC. The chain couples TRBV7-6 to TRBJ2-7; D not certain. Trimming pared 5 bases from V and 3 bases from J, leaving 20 bases between. Per germline, CDR1 SGHVS and CDR2 FNYEAQ. CDR3 length equals 16 residues.

The V and J genes are TRBV28 and TRBJ2-7; TRBD1 matches 7 bases. This CDR3 has 14 residues. Germline values: CDR1 MDHEN, CDR2 SYDVKM. The ends lost 5 bases at V and 3 bases at J; junction bases unmatched: 7. The CDR3 DNA sequence: TGTGCCAGCAGTCCCCCAGGGGGACACTACGAGCAGTACTTC. Protein product: CASSPPGGHYEQYF.

This chain uses TRBV12-3 or TRBV12-4 with TRBJ2-3; 8 bases fit TRBD2. The CDR3 contains 12 residues. V dropped 1 base and J dropped 11; count of bases not matched to a gene: 2. This CDR3 is CASSLGLAGQYF. The CDR3 nucleotides are TGTGCCAGCAGTTTAGGGCTAGCGGGGCAGTATTTT.

This clone has just a few counts. V usage is TRBV19 and J usage is TRBJ1-2; a weak D match, TRBD1 (6 bases). From germline, CDR1 is LNHDA and CDR2 SQIVND (reference sequence). Trimming removed 1 base at V and 5 bases at J, with 17 bases between. The CDR3 length is 16 residues. The CDR3 DNA reads TGTGCCAGTAGTATAGTTGTCGGGGGGGCCGTATATGGCTACACCTTC. Its protein product is CASSIVVGGAVYGYTF.

The chain has TRBV4-3 and TRBJ2-1; a weak D match, TRBD1 (5 bases). The length of the CDR3 is 14 residues. Trimming removed 0 bases from V and 8 bases from J, with 11 bases in between. The germline gives CDR1 LGHNA, CDR2 YSLEER. The CDR3: CASSQEVGRYEQFF. For the CDR3, the DNA is TGCGCCAGCAGCCAAGAAGTGGGGCGGTATGAGCAGTTCTTC.

The chain uses TRBV6-2 or TRBV6-3 and TRBJ1-5; D is unclear. The germline V gene encodes CDR1 MNHEY and CDR2 SVGEGT. This CDR3 has 14 residues. Trimming left V 5 bases short and J 5 bases short, with 13 bases between. CDR3 DNA: TGTGCCAGCAGTGCCGCGGACTGGTATCAGCCCCAGCATTTT. Protein sequence: CASSAADWYQPQHF.

The rearrangement links TRBV7-9 to TRBJ2-2; D is ambiguous. From germline, CDR1 is SEHNR and CDR2 FQNEAQ (reference sequence). V was shortened by 2 bases and J by 0 bases, with 10 bases between the two germline ends. The CDR3 runs to 16 residues. The CDR3 spells CASSLRAAANTGELFF. CDR3 DNA: TGTGCCAGCAGCTTAAGGGCGGCAGCGAACACCGGGGAGCTGTTTTTT.

The chain is built from TRBV4-3 and TRBJ2-5; TRBD1 agrees at 7 bases. This CDR3 is built from 14 residues. Germline loops: CDR1 LGHNA, CDR2 YSLEER. The V and J ends lost 4 bases and 4 bases, in that order; junction bases with no gene match: 6. The CDR3 spells CASSPGTGAETQYF. The CDR3 bases are TGCGCCAGCAGCCCGGGAACAGGGGCAGAGACCCAGTACTTC.

The gene calls are TRBV5-5 and TRBJ2-1; 13 bases align to TRBD2. Germline loops: CDR1 SGHKS, CDR2 YYEKEE (reference sequence). This CDR3 region has 15 residues. V lost 4 bases to trimming and J lost 7 bases; unmatched junction nucleotides: 5. This CDR3 reads CASSRGLAGVNEQFF. Written as DNA, the CDR3 is TGTGCCAGCAGCCGTGGACTAGCGGGGGTAAATGAGCAGTTCTTC.

The V call is TRBV14, the J call TRBJ2-7; D unclear. V was shortened by 0 bases and J by 0 bases, with 9 bases between the two germline ends. In germline, CDR1 is SGHDN, CDR2 FVKESK. The CDR3 is 15 residues long. Written as DNA, the CDR3 is TGTGCCAGCAGCCAAGATAGTGGACCCTCCTACGAGCAGTACTTC. Its translation is CASSQDSGPSYEQYF. The full variable domain, rest sourced from reference TRBV14 and TRBJ2-7, is EAGVTQFPSHSVIEKGQTVTLRCDPISGHDNLYWYRRVMGKEIKFLLHFVKESKQDESGMPNNRFLAERTGGTYSTLKVQPAELEDSGVYFCASSQDSGPSYEQYFGPGTRLTVT.

The chain links TRBV3-1 (or the pseudogene TRBV3-2) to TRBJ1-4; perhaps TRBD1 as D (6 bases). Germline V lookup: CDR1 LGHDT, CDR2 YNNKEL (reference sequence). The length of the CDR3 is 18 residues. The germline V and J ends were trimmed by 8 bases and 8 bases, with 30 bases remaining between them. The CDR3 DNA sequence: TGTGCCAGCGGGGGGCGGACCGGGACACCTCTAGTACCGGAAAAACTGTTTTTT. It encodes CASGGRTGTPLVPEKLFF.